The rows below give T cell receptor beta chains drawn from one sample of a study of blood T cell repertoires in COVID-19. Produced via immunoSEQ multiplex PCR; TCRdb's table is partial and in-frame only. This table has about 120,000 clones, around 89% appearing once. Source material: peripheral blood. These receptors were obtained from a man between 45 and 60 years old with acute or convalescent COVID-19. The CDR3 runs from the conserved cysteine through the conserved F or W. D genes are given only for firm matches. A clone size is listed for some rows: how often the clone was seen (once, few, many), or a class if it is expanded.

j_gene	d_gene	v_gene	abundance	CDR3nt	CDR3aa
TRBJ2-7	-	TRBV20-1	-	TGCAGTGCTAGTACGGTAGCTATCCACGAGCAGTACTTC	CSASTVAIHEQYF
TRBJ1-5	-	TRBV18	-	TGTGCCAGCTCACCACTTGGGGCCGGGCAGCCCCAGCATTTT	CASSPLGAGQPQHF
TRBJ1-5	-	TRBV6-2/TRBV6-3	-	TGTGCCAGCAGTTACTCCCCCGAACAGGGCCTCAATCAGCCCCAGCATTTT	CASSYSPEQGLNQPQHF
TRBJ2-3	-	TRBV7-9	-	TGTGCCAGCAGCTTAACAGGAAGCACAGATACGCAGTATTTT	CASSLTGSTDTQYF
TRBJ1-6	-	TRBV10-3	few	TGTGCCATCAGTGATCCGCAGGGAATGTATAATTCACCCCTCCACTTT	CAISDPQGMYNSPLHF
TRBJ2-2	TRBD2	TRBV6-5	few	TGTGCCAGCAGCCGAGGGACTAGCGGGCCCGGGGAGCTGTTTTTT	CASSRGTSGPGELFF
TRBJ2-7	TRBD2	TRBV9	-	TGTGCCAGCAGCCCAACGGCTAGCGGGAACTACGAGCAGTACTTC	CASSPTASGNYEQYF
TRBJ2-7	-	TRBV3-1/TRBV3-2	-	TGTGCCAGCAGCCAAGTAAAGGGGGGGTTTTTCATGTACGAGCAGTACTTC	CASSQVKGGFFMYEQYF
TRBJ2-3	TRBD2	TRBV2	-	TGTGCCAGCAGCCTAGCGGGAGGGACTAGCACAGATACGCAGTATTTT	CASSLAGGTSTDTQYF
TRBJ2-7	-	TRBV4-1	-	TGCGCCAGCAGCCAAGAAGTGGCGGCCCGGCAACACGAGCAGTACTTC	CASSQEVAARQHEQYF
TRBJ2-7	TRBD1	TRBV3-1/TRBV3-2	-	TGTGCCAGCAGCCGAAGAACGGGACAGGGGGCCGGCGAGCAGTACTTC	CASSRRTGQGAGEQYF
TRBJ2-3	-	TRBV3-1/TRBV3-2	-	TGTGCCAGCAGTTCAAGGAGGAGTCTCCAAGGACCAGATACGCAGTATTTT	CASSSRRSLQGPDTQYF
TRBJ2-7	TRBD2	TRBV7-2	-	TGTGCCAGCAACTTAGCGGGAGGTAACTACGAGCAGTACTTC	CASNLAGGNYEQYF
TRBJ2-4	TRBD2	TRBV5-1	once	TGCGCCAGCAGGCGGTGGACTAGCGGGAGGGAAGGAGAAGCTGGGTCGGCCAAAAACATTCAGTACTTC	CASRRWTSGREGEAGSAKNIQYF
TRBJ2-7	TRBD2	TRBV5-1	-	TGCGCCAGCAGCTTGGGCCCTAGCGGCTCCCCCTACGAGCAGTACTTC	CASSLGPSGSPYEQYF
TRBJ2-3	TRBD1	TRBV6-1	-	TGTGCCAGCAGTGAGGGATACAGGGGGCCCTCCCGGGATACGCAGTATTTT	CASSEGYRGPSRDTQYF
TRBJ2-7	-	TRBV19	-	TGTGCCAGTAGGGAACAGGGCCGGTACGAGCAGTACTTC	CASREQGRYEQYF
TRBJ1-2	-	TRBV6-6	once	TGTGCCAGCAGGCTACAGGAACCTGGCTACACCTTC	CASRLQEPGYTF
TRBJ2-7	TRBD1	TRBV5-1	-	TGCGCCAGCAGCGATCCGACAGGGGTTTCTTGGGAGCAGTACTTC	CASSDPTGVSWEQYF
TRBJ2-7	TRBD2	TRBV2	-	TGTGCCAGCAGTGGCACGCTAGCGGGCCCTCTCAAATACGAGCAGTACTTC	CASSGTLAGPLKYEQYF
TRBJ2-3	TRBD2	TRBV15	-	TGTGCCACCAGATATCGGGAGGGCCTCAAGCAGTATTTT	CATRYREGLKQYF
TRBJ2-1	-	TRBV2	-	TGTGCCAGCAGTGACTCTTTCAATGAGCAGTTCTTC	CASSDSFNEQFF
TRBJ2-3	TRBD1	TRBV18	-	TGTGCCAGCTCACCAGGGACAGGGGGCGCGACAGATACGCAGTATTTT	CASSPGTGGATDTQYF
TRBJ1-1	-	TRBV20-1	-	TGCAGTGCTAGTGGGAGTCTCCCTGAAGCTTTCTTT	CSASGSLPEAFF
TRBJ2-7	TRBD2	TRBV10-3	-	TGTGCCATCAGTGAGTCCCTGACTAGCAGCCACGAGCAGTACTTC	CAISESLTSSHEQYF
TRBJ1-1	-	TRBV29-1	-	TGCAGCGGCGCGCAGGCCAGGGACACTGAAGCTTTCTTT	CSGAQARDTEAFF
TRBJ1-2	-	TRBV14	-	TGTGCCAGCAGCCAAGAAAGAAACGGAAACTACTATAACTATGGCTACACCTTC	CASSQERNGNYYNYGYTF
TRBJ2-7	-	TRBV24-1	-	TGTGCCACCATAACAGGGCCCTCCTACGAGCAGTACTTC	CATITGPSYEQYF
TRBJ2-7	-	TRBV28	-	TGTGCCAGCAGTCCCCCAAATAGCCGGGGGGAGCAGTACTTC	CASSPPNSRGEQYF
TRBJ1-1	TRBD1	TRBV27	-	TGTGCCAGCAGTTGGACAGGGGGGGGGTTGGGCACTGAAGCTTTCTTT	CASSWTGGGLGTEAFF
TRBJ1-5	-	TRBV7-6	-	TGTGCCAGCAGCTCCCCCGGACACTCTCGTCCCGGCAATCAGCCCCAGCATTTT	CASSSPGHSRPGNQPQHF
TRBJ2-2	-	TRBV6-5	-	TGTGCCAGCAGTTACGCGGCCTCCCGGACCGGGGAGCTGTTTTTT	CASSYAASRTGELFF
TRBJ2-1	TRBD1	TRBV18	-	TGTGCCAGCGCCAGAGACAGGGCAAGGAATGAGCAGTTCTTC	CASARDRARNEQFF
TRBJ1-6	TRBD1	TRBV5-5	-	TGTGCCAGCAGCTTGGCCATCGCAGGGGGCTTGAATAATTCACCCCTCCACTTT	CASSLAIAGGLNNSPLHF
TRBJ2-3	TRBD2	TRBV5-1	-	TGCGCCAGTTCCTTTAGCGGGCCCGATTTAGATACGCAGTATTTT	CASSFSGPDLDTQYF
TRBJ2-7	TRBD1	TRBV2	-	TGTGCCAGTACCACTCCGGGACAGGGGGCATACGAGCAGTACTTC	CASTTPGQGAYEQYF
TRBJ2-7	-	TRBV15	-	TGTGCCACCAGCAGAGGTTTTAGCTCCTACGAGCAGTACTTC	CATSRGFSSYEQYF
TRBJ2-6	TRBD2	TRBV6-4	-	TGTGCCAGCAGTGTAGTCGCGGGAGGGATCGGGGCCAACGTCCTGACTTTC	CASSVVAGGIGANVLTF
TRBJ2-1	-	TRBV6-5	once	TGTGCCAGCAGCGCTCAGTGGCCCTTTTACAATGAGCAGTTCTTC	CASSAQWPFYNEQFF
TRBJ1-1	-	TRBV7-2	-	TGTGCCAGCAGCCATAACCCGGGGGTGGCTGAAGCTTTCTTT	CASSHNPGVAEAFF
TRBJ2-7	TRBD1	TRBV2	-	TGTGCCAGCAGCGTTGGACAGGGAAAGCAGTACTTC	CASSVGQGKQYF
TRBJ2-7	TRBD2	TRBV11-3	-	TGTGCCAGCAGCCCAACCAGCGGGGGCTATAAAGAGCAGTACTTC	CASSPTSGGYKEQYF
TRBJ2-7	-	TRBV7-9	-	TGTGCCAGCAGCGGGCCGGGACTCTACGAGCAGTACTTC	CASSGPGLYEQYF
TRBJ2-7	TRBD2	TRBV27	-	TGTGCCAGCAGTTTTGGGGTAGCGGGGTACGAGCAGTACTTC	CASSFGVAGYEQYF
TRBJ2-6	-	TRBV11-3	-	TGTGCCAGCAGCTTGGGACTTTTCACGGGAGGGGCCAACGTCCTGACTTTC	CASSLGLFTGGANVLTF
TRBJ2-2	-	TRBV7-8	-	TGTGCCAGCAGCTTAGCGGCTTCCGGGGAGCTGTTTTTT	CASSLAASGELFF